This TCR beta chain is drawn from a study of beta chain features in type 1 diabetes. This clone has a handful of counts. What it recognizes is unknown. Trimming shortened V by 8 bases and J by 9 bases, and 16 bases separated the two germline ends. Germline-derived CDR1 and CDR2 are GTSNPN and SVGIG (reference sequence). The CDR3 covers 11 residues. Whole-study findings and limits: Within each of all four CD4+ subsets, Type 1 diabetes patients had TCRB CDR3s that were moderately but significantly shorter. In type 1 diabetes patients, VDJ junctions had fewer insertions; deletions at these junctions were more frequent.

As every portion of the isolated RNA was reverse transcribed, the sequencing read expressed TCRB transcripts. Libraries were prepared by immunoSEQ multiplex PCR; TCRdb keeps only in-frame clonotypes and omits some of them. The sample shows approximately 260,000 clones, about 20% of them seen only once. Specimen: naive CD4+ T cells from blood. The rearrangement joins TRBV30 to TRBJ1-2; D is undetermined. This receptor was identified in a woman aged 40-49 years with type 1 diabetes. CDR3 DNA sequence: TGTGCCCTGGAGGACGGTCAGCGCTACACCTTC. The encoded protein is CALEDGQRYTF.